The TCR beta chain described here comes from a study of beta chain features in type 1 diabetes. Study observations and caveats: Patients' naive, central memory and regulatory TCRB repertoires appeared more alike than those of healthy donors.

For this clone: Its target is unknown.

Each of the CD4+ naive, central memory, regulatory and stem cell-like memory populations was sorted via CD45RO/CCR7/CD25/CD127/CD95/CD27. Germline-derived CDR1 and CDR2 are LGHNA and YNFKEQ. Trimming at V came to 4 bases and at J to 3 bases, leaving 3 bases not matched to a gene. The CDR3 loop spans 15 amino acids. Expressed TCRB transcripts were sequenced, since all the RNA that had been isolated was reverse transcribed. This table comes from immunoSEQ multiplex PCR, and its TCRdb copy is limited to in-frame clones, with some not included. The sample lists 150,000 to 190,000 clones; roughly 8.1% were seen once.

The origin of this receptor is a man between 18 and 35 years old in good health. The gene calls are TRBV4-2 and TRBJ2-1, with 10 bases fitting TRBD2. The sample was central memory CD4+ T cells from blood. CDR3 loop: CASSPWTSGYNEQFF. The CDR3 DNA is TGTGCCAGCAGCCCATGGACTAGCGGCTACAATGAGCAGTTCTTC.